This TCR beta chain was captured in a study of blood T cell repertoires in COVID-19. Overall study: Material from acute and convalescent COVID-19 was sourced from the United States, Italy and Spain. Nucleic acid was either cDNA or gDNA, and it came from T cells, B-cell-depleted T cells, or PBMCs.

Germline values: CDR1 MDHEN, CDR2 SYDVKM. CDR3 length equals 17 residues. V was trimmed by 3 bases and J by 0 bases, leaving 17 bases between them. Authors' data handling: Quantification of nucleated cells was approximated via reference gene primer amplification. TCRdb keeps only in-frame clones here, not all; method: immunoSEQ multiplex PCR. V, J and clone size were drawn from that table, and D and trimming were deduced from the DNA. The sample holds some 270,000 clones, approximately 90% seen once. The rearrangement uses TRBV28 and TRBJ1-1; no clear D gene. The source of this sequence is a man in his thirties or forties with acute or convalescent COVID-19. Sequenced: peripheral blood. The CDR3 bases are TGTGCCAGCAGTTTCCGCCTCGCGGCCGGTCTGAACACTGAAGCTTTCTTT. This codes for CASSFRLAAGLNTEAFF.